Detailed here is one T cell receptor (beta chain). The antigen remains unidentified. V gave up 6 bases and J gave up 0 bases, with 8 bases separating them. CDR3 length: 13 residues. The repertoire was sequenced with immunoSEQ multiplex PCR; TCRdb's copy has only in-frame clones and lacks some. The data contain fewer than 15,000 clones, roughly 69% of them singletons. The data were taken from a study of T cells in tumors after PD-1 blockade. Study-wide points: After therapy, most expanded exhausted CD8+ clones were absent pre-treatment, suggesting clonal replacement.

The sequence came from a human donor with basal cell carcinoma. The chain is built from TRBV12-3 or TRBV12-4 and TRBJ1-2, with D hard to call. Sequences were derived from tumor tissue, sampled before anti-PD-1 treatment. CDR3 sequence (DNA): TGTGCCAGCAGAAAGACCGCTAACTATGGCTACACCTTC. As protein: CASRKTANYGYTF.